This is a list of T cell receptor beta chains from one sample in a study of molecular identifiers for immune sequencing clone quantification. TCRdb passed the PCR reads through MiXCR, listing each CDR3 protein once. The sample records some 9,800 distinct CDR3 sequences, around 20% being singletons. Sequencing input: naive CD8+ T cells from blood, with Jurkat cell RNA spiked in. The receptors originated from a human donor in good health. Some libraries in this study had Jurkat cell RNA spiked in. The CDR3 runs from the conserved cysteine through the conserved F or W. Fields, in order: D gene, clone size, V gene, J gene, CDR3 DNA, CDR3 protein. D genes are given only for firm matches. Some rows mark clone size as missing; the rest say once, few, many or name a class of expanded clone.

>TRBD2|medium-sized|TRBV7-9|TRBJ2-3
TGTGCCAGCAGCTTAGGGACTAGCGGCACAGATACGCAGTATTTT
CASSLGTSGTDTQYF
>-|medium-sized|TRBV6-6|TRBJ1-5
TGTGCCAGCAGTTCAAGTCAGCCCCAGCATTTT
CASSSSQPQHF
>-|-|TRBV28|TRBJ2-5
TGTGCCAGCAGCTACCCCGGGATAGGGGAAGAGACCCAGTACTTC
CASSYPGIGEETQYF
>TRBD1|-|TRBV12-3/TRBV12-4|TRBJ2-5
TGTGCCAGCAGCTCGGACAGGGAAGAGACCCAGTACTTC
CASSSDREETQYF
>TRBD2|-|TRBV4-1|TRBJ2-2
TGCGCCAGCAGCCAGAGACTAGCGGGAGGGCCGGGCAACACCGGGGAGCTGTTTTTT
CASSQRLAGGPGNTGELFF
>-|-|TRBV5-3|TRBJ2-1
TGTGCCAACCGCCGGGGCAATGAGCAGTCCTTC
CANRRGNEQSF
>-|-|TRBV10-3|TRBJ2-3
TGTGCCATCAGGACAGAAGCTGGCACAGATACGCAGTATTTT
CAIRTEAGTDTQYF
>TRBD1|many|TRBV5-4|TRBJ2-3
TGTGCCAGCAGCTTGGGACAGGGTGGGCCAGATACGCAGTATTTT
CASSLGQGGPDTQYF
>-|medium-sized|TRBV25-1|TRBJ2-7
TGTGCCAGCAGTGAGTTCAGGGGTTTTGAGCAGTACTTC
CASSEFRGFEQYF
>-|few|TRBV4-3|TRBJ1-4
TGCGCCAGCAGCCAGGACTACCGGGATCTAACTAATGAAAAACTGTTTTTT
CASSQDYRDLTNEKLFF
>-|many|TRBV5-6|TRBJ2-5
TGTGCCAGCAGCTTGGAGCTTGAGGCTAGTCAGGAGACCCAGTACTTC
CASSLELEASQETQYF
>TRBD1|-|TRBV30|TRBJ2-7
TGTGCCTGGAGCCTCCAGGGGGCAAACGAGCAGTACTTC
CAWSLQGANEQYF
>-|medium-sized|TRBV5-1|TRBJ1-6
TGCGCCAGCAGCTTGGGTCCCGAGGCGAATTCACCCCTCCACTTT
CASSLGPEANSPLHF
>-|many|TRBV2|TRBJ1-5
TGTGCCAGCAAGGTCTGGGGTAACAGCAATCAGCCCCAGCATTTT
CASKVWGNSNQPQHF
>TRBD2|medium-sized|TRBV20-1|TRBJ2-7
TGCAGTGATAAGTCTAGCGGGAGTGGAAACGAGCAGTACTTC
CSDKSSGSGNEQYF
>TRBD2|many|TRBV3-1|TRBJ2-7
TGTGCCAGCAGCAACACCGGGACTAGCGCTTACGAGCAGTACTTC
CASSNTGTSAYEQYF
>TRBD2|medium-sized|TRBV4-3|TRBJ2-7
TGCGCCAGCAGCCAAGATGGGCTAGCGGGAGAGAACGACGAGCAGTACTTC
CASSQDGLAGENDEQYF
>-|many|TRBV28|TRBJ2-7
TGTGCCAGCAGTTCCTCCCTAGACCTCTCCTACGAGCAGTACTTC
CASSSSLDLSYEQYF
>TRBD2|many|TRBV7-2|TRBJ2-7
TGTGCCAGCAGCTTTGCCGACGGGGGGACTCCCAGAGACTACGAGCAGTACTTC
CASSFADGGTPRDYEQYF
>-|-|TRBV27|TRBJ1-1
TGTGCCAGCAGTTTTTCCCGGGTAAGACACACTGAAGCTTTCTTT
CASSFSRVRHTEAFF
>-|-|TRBV12-3/TRBV12-4|TRBJ1-2
TGTGCCAGCACCGTCCAGGGGTCTCAAGGCTACACCTTC
CASTVQGSQGYTF
>-|many|TRBV7-9|TRBJ2-2
TGTGCCAGCAGCTTAACGGCGAGATCCGGGGAGCTGTTTTTT
CASSLTARSGELFF
>-|-|TRBV27|TRBJ2-7
TGTGCCAGCAGTACGCACCCGAGACCCTACGAGCAGTACTTC
CASSTHPRPYEQYF
>-|many|TRBV7-9|TRBJ1-3
TGTGCCAGCAGCTTAGCCCAGGGTAGAAGAAACACCATATATTTT
CASSLAQGRRNTIYF
>-|medium-sized|TRBV7-9|TRBJ2-2
TGTGCCAGCAGCTTAGTAATCCAGAACCCCGGGGAGCTGTTTTTT
CASSLVIQNPGELFF
>-|medium-sized|TRBV11-2|TRBJ2-1
TGTGCCAGCAGCTCGAACAGCAATGAGCAGTTCTTC
CASSSNSNEQFF
>TRBD2|few|TRBV11-2|TRBJ2-7
TGTGCCAGCAGCCACACTAGCGACTACGAGCAGTACTTC
CASSHTSDYEQYF
>TRBD2|many|TRBV19|TRBJ2-1
TGTGCCAGTAGTATTACCGTGACTAGCGGTTCCTACAATGAGCAGTTCTTC
CASSITVTSGSYNEQFF
>-|medium-sized|TRBV9|TRBJ2-2
TGTGCCAGCAGCGGGAGCGGAGCCGGGGAGCTGTTTTTT
CASSGSGAGELFF
>TRBD2|medium-sized|TRBV28|TRBJ2-1
TGTGCCAGCAGTTTTCCGCGGGAGGGCCGGGTTGAGCAGTTCTTC
CASSFPREGRVEQFF
>-|-|TRBV27|TRBJ1-2
TGTGCCAGCCATAGTGGGGAGGACTATGGCTACACCTTC
CASHSGEDYGYTF
>-|-|TRBV24-1|TRBJ2-2
TGTGCCACCAGTGAACAGGATTACAGGTCAAACACCGGGGAGCTGTTTTTT
CATSEQDYRSNTGELFF
>-|-|TRBV28|TRBJ1-3
TGTGCCAGCACGGACAGCTCTGGAAACACCGTATATTTT
CASTDSSGNTVYF
>TRBD2|medium-sized|TRBV7-8|TRBJ2-3
TGTGCCAGCAGCTTAACCCTACCGACTAGCGGGGGGGGTACGCAGTATTTT
CASSLTLPTSGGGTQYF